The rows below give T cell receptor beta chains drawn from one sample of a study of identical twins. TCRdb re-derived calls from the 5' RACE reads in MiXCR, one entry per CDR3 protein. The sample carries 210,000 or so distinct CDR3 sequences, roughly 15% recorded once. These data are also associated with another study on T cells expressing NK-cell markers.

Sequencing input: CD8+ T cells sorted from blood. These receptors originate from a woman aged 18-30 years in good health. Both conserved end residues are part of each CDR3. D genes are given only for firm matches. The size entry is marked missing in some rows and otherwise reads once, few, many or a size class.

CDR3 protein: CASSRGRAETKNIQYF; CDR3 DNA: TGTGCCAGCAGCCGCGGCCGAGCCGAGACCAAAAACATTCAGTACTTC; D gene: .; J gene: TRBJ2-4; clone size: .; V gene: TRBV7-2
CDR3 protein: CASSPGTSSEQFF; CDR3 DNA: TGTGCCAGCAGCCCAGGGACTAGCTCTGAGCAGTTCTTC; D gene: TRBD2; J gene: TRBJ2-1; clone size: .; V gene: TRBV3-1
CDR3 protein: CASSPTDRATDTQYF; CDR3 DNA: TGTGCCAGCAGTCCAACGGACAGGGCCACAGATACGCAGTATTTT; D gene: TRBD1; J gene: TRBJ2-3; clone size: .; V gene: TRBV6-2/TRBV6-3
CDR3 protein: CASSLGDFGPPYGYTF; CDR3 DNA: TGTGCCAGCAGTTTGGGGGACTTCGGGCCCCCCTATGGCTACACCTTC; D gene: .; J gene: TRBJ1-2; clone size: many; V gene: TRBV12-3/TRBV12-4
CDR3 protein: CASRSSSSSYEQYF; CDR3 DNA: TGTGCCAGCAGGAGTAGTTCGAGCTCCTACGAGCAGTACTTC; D gene: .; J gene: TRBJ2-7; clone size: .; V gene: TRBV6-1
CDR3 protein: CASSPLKGDTGELFF; CDR3 DNA: TGTGCCAGCAGCCCCCTCAAGGGTGACACCGGGGAGCTGTTTTTT; D gene: .; J gene: TRBJ2-2; clone size: .; V gene: TRBV4-2
CDR3 protein: CATSSPLGRYNEQFF; CDR3 DNA: TGTGCCACCAGCAGTCCCCTCGGACGATACAATGAGCAGTTCTTC; D gene: .; J gene: TRBJ2-1; clone size: few; V gene: TRBV15
CDR3 protein: CASSFPRDHPGDYGYTF; CDR3 DNA: TGTGCCAGCAGTTTCCCCCGCGATCATCCAGGGGACTATGGCTACACCTTC; D gene: .; J gene: TRBJ1-2; clone size: .; V gene: TRBV6-5
CDR3 protein: CASSYSLAGTYEQYF; CDR3 DNA: TGTGCCAGCAGTTACTCACTAGCGGGTACCTACGAGCAGTACTTC; D gene: TRBD2; J gene: TRBJ2-7; clone size: few; V gene: TRBV6-5
CDR3 protein: CASSCYDQPQHF; CDR3 DNA: TGTGCCAGCAGCTGCTACGATCAGCCCCAGCATTTT; D gene: .; J gene: TRBJ1-5; clone size: .; V gene: TRBV7-9
CDR3 protein: CASSLSPGQAYNEQFF; CDR3 DNA: TGTGCCAGCAGTCTATCCCCGGGACAGGCCTACAATGAGCAGTTCTTC; D gene: TRBD1; J gene: TRBJ2-1; clone size: few; V gene: TRBV12-3/TRBV12-4
CDR3 protein: CASSVGGRASGTGANVLTF; CDR3 DNA: TGTGCCAGCAGCGTGGGGGGCCGGGCTAGCGGGACTGGGGCCAACGTCCTGACTTTC; D gene: TRBD2; J gene: TRBJ2-6; clone size: .; V gene: TRBV9
CDR3 protein: CASSYYRTDTQYF; CDR3 DNA: TGTGCCAGCAGTTACTACCGCACAGATACGCAGTATTTT; D gene: .; J gene: TRBJ2-3; clone size: .; V gene: TRBV6-6
CDR3 protein: CASSFDASGSADTQYF; CDR3 DNA: TGTGCCAGCAGCTTTGACGCTAGCGGGAGCGCAGATACGCAGTATTTT; D gene: TRBD2; J gene: TRBJ2-3; clone size: few; V gene: TRBV7-9
CDR3 protein: CASSRGGSGYFQETQYF; CDR3 DNA: TGTGCCAGCAGCCGTGGGGGTAGCGGTTACTTCCAAGAGACCCAGTACTTC; D gene: .; J gene: TRBJ2-5; clone size: .; V gene: TRBV7-3
CDR3 protein: CASSWTSGGADTQYF; CDR3 DNA: TGTGCCAGCAGTTGGACTAGCGGGGGTGCAGATACGCAGTATTTT; D gene: TRBD2; J gene: TRBJ2-3; clone size: few; V gene: TRBV2